This T cell receptor (beta chain) came from a study of blood T cell repertoires in COVID-19. Across the study: T cells, B-cell-depleted T cells, or PBMCs provided the cDNA or gDNA that served as material.

V lost 3 bases and J lost 1, with 15 bases in between. This CDR3 spans 16 amino acids. Germline V gene lookup returns CDR1 SGHRS and CDR2 YFSETQ. Authors' analysis steps: For nucleated cells, counts were estimated from reference gene primer amplification. Produced via immunoSEQ multiplex PCR; TCRdb's table is partial and in-frame only. D and trimming were read from the DNA, whereas the V and J calls and clone size are those reported in that table. This sample has about 670,000 clones, with approximately 90% found just once. Sequenced material: peripheral blood. This TCR came from a young woman with acute or convalescent COVID-19. The chain uses TRBV5-1 and TRBJ2-3; possible D gene TRBD2, 6 bases. Written as DNA, the CDR3 is TGCGCCAGCAGCTCCATCCCGGGACTCCGCACAGATACGCAGTATTTT. As protein: CASSSIPGLRTDTQYF. Full variable domain (outside the CDR3, taken from reference TRBV5-1 and TRBJ2-3): KAGVTQTPRYLIKTRGQQVTLSCSPISGHRSVSWYQQTPGQGLQFLFEYFSETQRNKGNFPGRFSGRQFSNSRSEMNVSTLELGDSALYLCASSSIPGLRTDTQYFGPGTRLTVL.